The 3 T cell receptor beta chains presented below share a single source sample, sequenced in a study of cytomegalovirus exposure and HLA in healthy donors. PCR employed 60 Vbeta and 13 Jbeta primers. Profiling relied on immunoSEQ multiplex PCR, and the TCRdb table lists in-frame clones only, not all of them. This sample has some 130,000 clones, with approximately 68% found just once. Sequencing was done on a sample of PBMCs. The receptor set was obtained from a man younger than 45 in good health and CMV-seropositive.

The chain joins TRBV29-1 to TRBJ1-2, with D possibly TRBD1 on 5 matching bases. The CDR3 contains 13 residues. Germline values: CDR1 SQVTM, CDR2 ANQGSEA. Trimming took off 3 bases at V and 5 bases at J, with 13 bases between the two ends. The CDR3 DNA follows: TGCAGCGTTGACTCCAGGGCGGCTTATGGCTACACCTTC. It is translated as CSVDSRAAYGYTF.

This chain links TRBV19 with TRBJ2-4; 8 bases are a match to TRBD1. The ends lost 7 bases at V and 8 bases at J; junction bases unmatched: 7. The CDR3 sequence is 13 residues long. CDR1 is LNHDA and CDR2 is SQIVND in the germline V gene (reference sequence). The CDR3 loop is CASTSGTGDIQYF. In DNA, the CDR3 is TGTGCCAGTACGTCCGGGACAGGAGACATTCAGTACTTC.

The chain has TRBV27 and TRBJ2-1; 13 positions match TRBD2. Germline-derived CDR1 and CDR2 are MNHEY and SMNVEV (reference sequence). V lost 4 bases to trimming and J lost 12 bases; unmatched junction nucleotides: 9. The CDR3 sequence is 15 residues long. The CDR3 loop is CASSWRTSGRKAQFF. The CDR3 DNA reads TGTGCCAGCAGTTGGAGGACTAGCGGGAGAAAGGCGCAGTTCTTC.